These 29 T cell receptor beta chains came from one sample sequenced in a study. TCRdb re-called the 5' RACE reads through MiXCR, storing one row per CDR3 protein. The sample includes approximately 53,000 distinct CDR3 sequences, roughly 28% seen only once; the top ten take approximately 3%. Sample: tumor-infiltrating memory CD4+ T cells sorted from the breast tumor. Subset specified: memory CD4+ T cells, CD4+CD45RO+CD25-. The receptors come from a female donor with breast cancer.

The gene calls are TRBV4-3 and TRBJ1-1; TRBD1 is a possible D gene (6 bases). Trimming pared 1 base from V and 8 bases from J, leaving 17 bases between. The germline V gene has CDR1 LGHNA and CDR2 YSLEER. The CDR3 spans 15 residues. CDR3 residues: CASSQGIEQGYEAFF. The CDR3 DNA is TGCGCCAGCAGCCAAGGGATCGAACAGGGATACGAAGCTTTCTTT.

Only a few counts were recorded for this clonotype. The chain combines TRBV28 with TRBJ2-5; unclear D gene. The CDR3 has 13 residues. V shed 3 bases and J shed 4 bases, with 9 bases lying between them. Germline V gives CDR1 MDHEN, CDR2 SYDVKM. This CDR3 is CASSLVRTETQYF. CDR3 nucleotides: TGTGCCAGCAGTTTGGTGAGGACAGAGACCCAGTACTTC.

This clonotype was counted a few times. This rearrangement joins TRBV5-1 to TRBJ1-4; no reliable D call. There are 16 residues in the CDR3. V was trimmed by 1 base and J by 2 bases, leaving 12 bases between them. The V gene's germline CDR1 is SGHRS and CDR2 YFSETQ. CDR3 sequence (DNA): TGCGCCAGCAGCTTGTCGTCCTCGGGGACTAATGAAAAACTGTTTTTT. Translating it yields CASSLSSSGTNEKLFF.

A few counts support this clonotype. This chain links TRBV5-4 with TRBJ1-1; 9 nucleotides align to TRBD1. Germline CDR1 SGHNT, CDR2 YYREEE (reference sequence). Trimming removed 5 bases from V and 0 bases from J; junction bases left unmatched: 2. The CDR3 totals 14 residues. This chain's CDR3 is CASRRDRVNTEAFF. The CDR3 DNA sequence: TGTGCCAGCAGGCGGGACAGGGTGAACACTGAAGCTTTCTTT.

The chain employs TRBV6-2 or TRBV6-3 and TRBJ2-2, with TRBD1 matching over 7 bases. V dropped 3 bases and J dropped 7; count of bases not matched to a gene: 11. CDR1 and CDR2 from the germline V gene are MNHEY and SVGEGT. The CDR3 contains 16 residues. The CDR3 bases are TGTGCCAGCAGTTATAGTTCGGGACAGACTCTCGGGGAGCTGTTTTTT. It is translated as CASSYSSGQTLGELFF.

The chain carries TRBV5-1 and TRBJ2-5, with TRBD1 identical over 8 bases. Gene TRBJ2-1 matches the end of the DNA better, so the J call may be wrong. The CDR3 extends over 15 amino acids. From germline, CDR1 is SGHRS and CDR2 YFSETQ. The CDR3 loop reads CASSFQGASYNEQFF. DNA for the CDR3: TGCGCCAGCAGCTTTCAGGGGGCCTCCTACAATGAGCAGTTCTTC.

The chain is built from TRBV6-2 or TRBV6-3 and TRBJ1-1; 7 bases are shared with TRBD1. J lost 10 bases, V lost 7 bases, and 12 bases had no gene match. CDR1 and CDR2 (germline): MNHEY, SVGEGT. There are 13 residues in the CDR3. For the CDR3, the DNA is TGTGCCAGCACCGAGAACACAGGGGAGGTAGCTTTCTTT. Protein: CASTENTGEVAFF.

The CDR3 reads CASSLGAADSYEQYF. The CDR3 nucleotides are TGTGCCAGCAGCCTGGGGGCGGCCGACTCCTACGAGCAGTACTTC. The V and J genes are TRBV11-3 and TRBJ2-7; possibly TRBD1 for D (6 bases). V lost 5 bases and J lost 0, with 14 bases in between. Per the germline V gene, CDR1 is SGHNT and CDR2 is YENEEA. This CDR3 region has 15 residues.

This clonotype occurred a few times. The rearrangement joins TRBV28 to TRBJ1-5; TRBD1 aligns across 8 bases. Germline CDR1 reads MDHEN; CDR2 reads SYDVKM. This CDR3 is 15 amino acids long. The ends lost 6 bases at V and 1 base at J; junction bases unmatched: 5. CDR3 protein: CASRATGASNQPQHF. CDR3 in DNA: TGTGCCAGCAGGGCGACAGGGGCGAGCAATCAGCCCCAGCATTTT.

V and J are TRBV6-1 and TRBJ1-4, with D hard to call. Germline V gene lookup returns CDR1 MNHNS and CDR2 SASEGT. The CDR3 length is 14 residues. V was shortened by 4 bases and J by 5 bases, with 11 bases between the two germline ends. CDR3 in DNA: TGTGCCAGCAGTGTTGTCGCCTCGAATGAAAAACTGTTTTTT. This gives the protein CASSVVASNEKLFF.

This clonotype was seen a few times. The chain couples TRBV20-1 to TRBJ1-1; tentatively, D is TRBD1 (5 bases). The V end was cut by 0 bases, the J end by 8 bases, with 19 bases between. Germline CDR1 is DFQATT and CDR2 is SNEGSKA (reference sequence). The CDR3 runs 15 residues. The CDR3 loop is CSARDSPRGTPEAFF. The CDR3 coding sequence is TGCAGTGCTAGAGACTCGCCCCGGGGCACCCCCGAAGCTTTCTTT.

This clonotype came up a few times. The rearrangement uses TRBV20-1 and TRBJ1-5, with a tentative D call TRBD1 (5 bases). Germline assignment: CDR1 DFQATT and CDR2 SNEGSKA (reference sequence). Trimming pared 5 bases from V and 5 bases from J, leaving 19 bases between. The CDR3 runs to 15 residues. In DNA, the CDR3 is TGCAGTGCTTCCTCCGGCTGGGGGTGGGATCAGCCCCAGCATTTT. Amino acids: CSASSGWGWDQPQHF.

This clonotype was counted between two and nine times. The J gene is TRBJ2-1, the V gene TRBV11-2, with D possibly being TRBD1 (5 bases). The V end was cut by 3 bases, the J end by 9 bases, with 21 bases between. From germline, CDR1 is SGHAT and CDR2 FQNNGV. The CDR3 has 16 amino acids. The CDR3 DNA follows: TGTGCCAGCAGCTTCAAGATGGGGCAGGGAAGGAGTGAGCAGTTCTTC. This translates into CASSFKMGQGRSEQFF.

This clonotype was counted once. A much larger clone differs from this one at a single base, so this may be a read error. The V gene is TRBV2, the J gene TRBJ2-3; D is unresolved. In germline, CDR1 is SNHLY, CDR2 FYNNEI. The CDR3 contains 15 residues. With 3 bases removed from V and 1 base from J, the gap between germline ends came to 11 bases. The DNA for the CDR3 is TGTGCCAGCAGTGAGTTGGCAGTCGGCACAGATACGCAGTATTTT. Its translation is CASSELAVGTDTQYF.

This clonotype was detected only a few times. The rearrangement links TRBV12-3 or TRBV12-4 to TRBJ2-5, with D uncertain. V was cut by 3 bases and J by 5 bases, with 7 bases left in between. The CDR3 loop spans 12 amino acids. In nucleotides, the CDR3 is TGTGCCAGCAGTTTCGGTGCGGAGACCCAGTACTTC. Residues: CASSFGAETQYF.

This clonotype was picked up many times. The V call is TRBV4-2, the J call TRBJ2-5; TRBD1 is a possible D gene (5 bases). V lost 1 base to trimming and J lost 4 bases, with 16 bases between them. Germline CDR1 is LGHNA and CDR2 is YNFKEQ. The length of the CDR3 is 16 residues. CDR3 nucleotide sequence: TGTGCCAGCAGCCAAGGGGCCGCCCGGCAGGGAGAGACCCAGTACTTC. Translated, it gives CASSQGAARQGETQYF.

Note on this clonotype: One junction end disagrees with the germline gene, perhaps due to a read error. The V call is TRBV28, the J call TRBJ2-1; possibly TRBD1 for D (6 bases). The V gene's germline CDR1 is MDHEN and CDR2 SYDVKM. The CDR3 contains 15 residues. The CDR3 protein is CSSSDMTGPGNEQFF. The DNA of the CDR3 is TGTTCCAGCAGCGATATGACAGGTCCGGGGAATGAGCAGTTCTTC.

DNA for the CDR3: TGTGCCAGCAGCTTGGGCAGTGCCTATGGCTACACCTTC. It yields the protein CASSLGSAYGYTF. The chain carries TRBV7-9 and TRBJ1-2; D gene ambiguous. The V end lost 3 bases, the J end lost 4 bases, and 9 bases lay between the germline ends. Germline V CDR1 and CDR2: SEHNR, FQNEAQ (reference sequence). The CDR3 runs to 13 residues.

This clonotype was picked up a small number of times. V gene TRBV20-1 combines with J gene TRBJ2-3; TRBD2 matches 11 bases. Looked up from germline, CDR1 is DFQATT and CDR2 is SNEGSKA (reference sequence). J lost 3 bases, V lost 1 base, and 0 bases had no gene match. The CDR3 sequence is 14 residues long. CDR3 DNA: TGCAGTGCTAGAGGGACTAGCGGGACAGATACGCAGTATTTT. This codes for CSARGTSGTDTQYF.

J is TRBJ1-1 and V is TRBV2, with D unclear. CDR1 and CDR2 from the germline V gene are SNHLY and FYNNEI. Trimming removed 2 bases from V and 0 bases from J, with 7 bases in between. CDR3 length: 14 amino acids. The CDR3: CASSESGMNTEAFF. The CDR3 DNA reads TGTGCCAGCAGTGAAAGCGGAATGAACACTGAAGCTTTCTTT.

The CDR3 reads CASSPTPGLAGGFEQFF. The CDR3 coding sequence is TGTGCCAGCAGCCCCACCCCGGGACTAGCGGGAGGATTTGAGCAGTTCTTC. This chain links TRBV7-2 with TRBJ2-1; the match to TRBD2 covers 15 bases. Germline CDR1 reads SGHTA; CDR2 reads FQGNSA. J lost 9 bases, V lost 5 bases, and 11 bases had no gene match. The CDR3 is made up of 17 amino acids.

The chain is built from TRBV11-2 and TRBJ1-5, with unresolved D. CDR1 and CDR2 from the germline V gene are SGHAT and FQNNGV. The CDR3 loop spans 13 amino acids. V lost 3 bases and J 4 bases, leaving 7 bases between the germline ends. The DNA of the CDR3 is TGTGCCAGCAGCTTCTCCCAAAATCAGCCCCAGCATTTT. This codes for CASSFSQNQPQHF.

This clonotype was counted only a few times. The chain recombines TRBV5-1 with TRBJ2-5; the match to TRBD1 covers 9 bases. The CDR3 sequence is 14 residues long. V dropped 4 bases and J dropped 1; count of bases not matched to a gene: 2. The germline V gene encodes CDR1 SGHRS and CDR2 YFSETQ. Here the CDR3 DNA reads TGCGCCAGCAGCGGGGACAGGGCCCAAGAGACCCAGTACTTC. Translated: CASSGDRAQETQYF. The complete variable domain, with remaining parts taken from reference TRBV5-1 and TRBJ2-5, reads KAGVTQTPRYLIKTRGQQVTLSCSPISGHRSVSWYQQTPGQGLQFLFEYFSETQRNKGNFPGRFSGRQFSNSRSEMNVSTLELGDSALYLCASSGDRAQETQYFGPGTRLLVL.

This clonotype came up many times. This chain links TRBV5-1 with TRBJ2-3, with a tentative D call TRBD1 (6 bases). Trimming cost V 5 bases and J 3 bases, with 13 bases left between them. Germline V gene data show CDR1 as SGHRS and CDR2 as YFSETQ. The CDR3 totals 14 residues. CDR3 region: CASRLTGTTDTQYF. CDR3 bases: TGCGCCAGCAGGCTAACAGGGACGACAGATACGCAGTATTTT.

The genes are TRBV7-9 and TRBJ1-1, with no clear D. V lost 6 bases and J 6 bases, leaving 11 bases between the germline ends. This CDR3 region has 12 residues. Germline V gene lookup returns CDR1 SEHNR and CDR2 FQNEAQ (reference sequence). As DNA, the CDR3 is TGTGCCAGCAGGCCCTTTGTGGCTGAAGCTTTCTTT. This translates into CASRPFVAEAFF.

This clonotype has more than one count but fewer than ten. This chain joins TRBV7-2 and TRBJ2-5; D is perhaps TRBD1 (5 bases). Germline CDR1 is SGHTA and CDR2 is FQGNSA. CDR3 size: 13 residues. V lost 2 bases, J lost 4 bases, and 8 bases lay in between. CDR3 sequence (DNA): TGTGCCAGCAGCTTAACAACAGGAGAGACCCAGTACTTC. Translated, it gives CASSLTTGETQYF.

The chain recombines TRBV4-1 with TRBJ1-1, with unresolved D. Germline assignment: CDR1 MGHRA and CDR2 YSYEKL. This CDR3 is built from 15 residues. Trimming shortened V by 0 bases and J by 1 base, and 9 bases separated the two germline ends. CDR3 in amino acids: CASSQEYGRNTEAFF. The CDR3 coding sequence is TGCGCCAGCAGCCAAGAGTACGGGAGGAACACTGAAGCTTTCTTT.

This chain connects TRBV28 to TRBJ1-4, with D perhaps TRBD1 (5 bases). Deletions cut 2 bases from V and 4 bases from J, with 17 bases between. This CDR3 region has 17 residues. In germline, CDR1 is MDHEN, CDR2 SYDVKM. DNA for the CDR3: TGTGCCAGCAGTTTAGGGGGGGGAGGCGCCGTTAATGAAAAACTGTTTTTT. Amino acids: CASSLGGGGAVNEKLFF.

This clonotype was seen a handful of times. This chain connects TRBV20-1 to TRBJ1-1; D ambiguous. Per the germline V gene, CDR1 is DFQATT and CDR2 is SNEGSKA (reference sequence). The V end was cut by 5 bases, the J end by 6 bases, with 16 bases between. CDR3 length: 13 amino acids. CDR3 protein: CSAVPFAGPEAFF. DNA for the CDR3: TGCAGTGCTGTTCCATTCGCCGGCCCTGAAGCTTTCTTT.